The present entry profiles one T cell receptor beta chain with its context. Looked up from germline, CDR1 is LNHDA and CDR2 is SQIVND (reference sequence). This CDR3 has 14 amino acids. The V segment lost 6 bases and the J segment 2 bases; nucleotides outside the gene matches: 6. This specimen belongs to a study of shared clonotypes between healthy human individuals. The table came from immunoSEQ multiplex PCR; TCRdb's copy has only in-frame clones and leaves some out. Of around 99,000 clones detected, over 60% appear once; the ten largest clones hold approximately 46%. Sequencing used memory CD8+ T cells sorted from blood. The sample's subset: CD45RO+ cells pooled with CCR7-negative TemRA cells. This receptor was taken from a man aged 30 to 45 in good health. V usage is TRBV19 and J usage is TRBJ2-7, with 8 bases lining up with TRBD2. CDR3 sequence: CASSASGGAYEQYF. The CDR3 bases are TGTGCCAGTAGCGCGTCGGGAGGGGCCTACGAGCAGTACTTC.